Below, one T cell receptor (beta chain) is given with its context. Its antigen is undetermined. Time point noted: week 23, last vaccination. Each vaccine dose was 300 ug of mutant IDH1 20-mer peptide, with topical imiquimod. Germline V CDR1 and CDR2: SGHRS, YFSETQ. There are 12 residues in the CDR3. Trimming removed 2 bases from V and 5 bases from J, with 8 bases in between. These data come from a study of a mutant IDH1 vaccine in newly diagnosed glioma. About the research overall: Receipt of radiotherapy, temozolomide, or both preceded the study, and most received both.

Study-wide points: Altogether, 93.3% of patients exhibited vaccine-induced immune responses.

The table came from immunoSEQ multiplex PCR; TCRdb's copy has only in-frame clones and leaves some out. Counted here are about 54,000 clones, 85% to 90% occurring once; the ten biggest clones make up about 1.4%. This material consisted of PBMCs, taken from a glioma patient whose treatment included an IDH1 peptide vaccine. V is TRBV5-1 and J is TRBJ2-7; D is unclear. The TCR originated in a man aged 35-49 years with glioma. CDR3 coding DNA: TGCGCCAGCAGCTTCGGTGGGGACGAGCAGTACTTC. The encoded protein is CASSFGGDEQYF.